This TCR beta chain came from a study of blood T cell repertoires in COVID-19. Study as a whole: Both acute and convalescent COVID-19 samples were obtained from the United States, Italy and Spain. T cells, B-cell-depleted T cells, or PBMCs provided the cDNA or gDNA that served as material.

Study processing details: Reference gene primer amplification in the assay estimated nucleated cell counts. Generated by immunoSEQ multiplex PCR, the TCRdb table keeps only in-frame clones and is missing some. V, J and clone size are those of that table, while D and trimming were read from the DNA. The table includes 55,000 to 90,000 clones, around 87% detected once. The V and J ends lost 2 bases and 10 bases, in that order; junction bases with no gene match: 4. CDR3 length: 13 amino acids. Germline V lookup: CDR1 SGHRS, CDR2 YFSETQ. The sample comprised peripheral blood. V and J are TRBV5-1 and TRBJ2-1; 9 bases are shared with TRBD2. This TCR derives from a man in his 70s with active COVID-19. The CDR3 spells CASSLSLAGEQFF. The CDR3 region has the DNA TGCGCCAGCAGCTTAAGCCTAGCGGGGGAGCAGTTCTTC.